This TCR beta chain is from a study of neoadjuvant anti-PD-1 for oral cavity cancer. Overall study context: Patients without progression received a fourth nivolumab dose around day 43, then surgical resection on days 50-56. General study findings and limits: With a few patients per group, TCR findings need larger cohorts.

Notes on this clone: Its specificity is not known.

Repertoires were generated with immunoSEQ multiplex PCR, while TCRdb's copy carries only in-frame clones and drops some. This table holds more than 15,000 clones, about three quarters found once. This CDR3 is built from 14 residues. CDR1 and CDR2 (germline): SGHDT, YYEEEE. The V end lost 4 bases, the J end lost 1 base, and 10 bases lay between the germline ends. Cohort: HPV-negative, locally advanced oral cavity squamous cell carcinoma patients. PBMCs were not maintained or expanded in culture before analysis. V and J are TRBV5-6 and TRBJ2-3; no clear D. The origin of this receptor is a person between 40 and 79 years old with oral cavity squamous cell carcinoma. The specimen comprised PBMCs, sampled before nivolumab (anti-PD-1) treatment. For the CDR3, the DNA is TGTGCCAGCAGCACATCGACACGCACAGATACGCAGTATTTT. Protein sequence: CASSTSTRTDTQYF.